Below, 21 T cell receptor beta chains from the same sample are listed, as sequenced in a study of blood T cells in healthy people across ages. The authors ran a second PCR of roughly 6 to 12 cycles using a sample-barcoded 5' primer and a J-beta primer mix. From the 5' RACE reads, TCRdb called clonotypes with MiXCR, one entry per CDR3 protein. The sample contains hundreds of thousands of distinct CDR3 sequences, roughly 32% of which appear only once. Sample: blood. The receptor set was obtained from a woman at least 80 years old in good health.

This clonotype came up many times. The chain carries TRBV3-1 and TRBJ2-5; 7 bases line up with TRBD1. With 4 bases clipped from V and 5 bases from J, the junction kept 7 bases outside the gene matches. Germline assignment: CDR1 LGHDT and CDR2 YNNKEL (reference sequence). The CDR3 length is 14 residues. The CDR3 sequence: CASSRPGQRETQYF. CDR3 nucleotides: TGTGCCAGCAGCCGACCGGGACAGAGGGAGACCCAGTACTTC.

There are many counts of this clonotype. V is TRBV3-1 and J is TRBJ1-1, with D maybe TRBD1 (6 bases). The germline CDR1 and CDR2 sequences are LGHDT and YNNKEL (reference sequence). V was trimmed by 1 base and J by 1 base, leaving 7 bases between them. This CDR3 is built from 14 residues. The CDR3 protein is CASSQVGGNTEAFF. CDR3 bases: TGTGCCAGCAGCCAAGTAGGGGGGAACACTGAAGCTTTCTTT.

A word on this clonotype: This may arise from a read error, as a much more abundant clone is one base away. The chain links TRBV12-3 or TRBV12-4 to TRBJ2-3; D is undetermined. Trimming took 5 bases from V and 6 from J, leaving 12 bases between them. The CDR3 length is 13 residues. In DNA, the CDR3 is TGTGCCAGCAGTATACTGACGTGTGATACGCAGTATTTT. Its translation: CASSILTCDTQYF.

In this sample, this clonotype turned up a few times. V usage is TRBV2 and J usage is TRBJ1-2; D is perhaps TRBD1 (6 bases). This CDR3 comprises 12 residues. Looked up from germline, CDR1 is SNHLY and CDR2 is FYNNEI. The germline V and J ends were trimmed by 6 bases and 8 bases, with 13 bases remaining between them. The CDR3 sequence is CASSATRGGYTF. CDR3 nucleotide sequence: TGTGCCAGCAGCGCCACCAGGGGCGGCTACACCTTC.

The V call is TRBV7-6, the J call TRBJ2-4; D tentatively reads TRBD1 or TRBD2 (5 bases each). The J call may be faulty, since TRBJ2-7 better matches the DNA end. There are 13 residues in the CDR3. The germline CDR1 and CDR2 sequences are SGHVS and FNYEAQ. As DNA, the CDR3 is TGTGCCAGCAGCTCGCTCAGGGACGACGAGCAGTACTTC. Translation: CASSSLRDDEQYF.

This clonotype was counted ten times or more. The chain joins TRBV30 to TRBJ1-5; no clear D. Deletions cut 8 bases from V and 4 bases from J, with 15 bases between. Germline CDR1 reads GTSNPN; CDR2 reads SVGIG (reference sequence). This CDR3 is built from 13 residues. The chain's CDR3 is CAGGSTTNQPQHF. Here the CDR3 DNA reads TGTGCCGGAGGCAGCACGACAAATCAGCCCCAGCATTTT. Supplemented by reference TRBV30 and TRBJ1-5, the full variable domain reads SQTIHQWPATLVQPVGSPLSLECTVEGTSNPNLYWYRQAAGRGLQLLFYSVGIGQISSEVPQNLSASRPQDRQFILSSKKLLLSDSGFYLCAGGSTTNQPQHFGDGTRLSIL.

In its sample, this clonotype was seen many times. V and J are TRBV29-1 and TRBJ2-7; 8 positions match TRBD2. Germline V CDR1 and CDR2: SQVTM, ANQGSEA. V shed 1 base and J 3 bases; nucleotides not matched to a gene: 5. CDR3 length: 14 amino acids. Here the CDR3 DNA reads TGCAGCGTTGAAGCTTATGCGGGGGGCTACGAGCAGTACTTC. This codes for CSVEAYAGGYEQYF.

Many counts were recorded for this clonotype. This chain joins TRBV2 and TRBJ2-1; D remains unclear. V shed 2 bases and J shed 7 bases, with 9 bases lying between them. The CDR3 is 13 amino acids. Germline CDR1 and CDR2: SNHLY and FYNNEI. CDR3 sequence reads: CASSENRLNEQFF. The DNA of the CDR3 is TGTGCCAGCAGTGAAAACCGTCTTAATGAGCAGTTCTTC.

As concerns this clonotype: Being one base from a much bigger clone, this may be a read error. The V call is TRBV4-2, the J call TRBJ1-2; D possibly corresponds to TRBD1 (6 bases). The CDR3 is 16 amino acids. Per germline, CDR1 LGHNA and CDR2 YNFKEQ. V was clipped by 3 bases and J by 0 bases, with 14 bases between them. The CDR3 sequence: CASSHRDGGANYGYTF. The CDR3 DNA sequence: TGTGCCAGCAGCCACAGGGACGGGGGCGCTAACTATGGCTACACCTTC.

CDR3 DNA sequence: TGTGCCAGCAGCCGATTAACCGGGACAGTGGGGGGAGAGACCCAGTACTTC. Its translation: CASSRLTGTVGGETQYF. The chain has TRBV7-2 and TRBJ2-7; D may be TRBD1 (7 bases). TRBJ2-5 explains the end of the DNA better; the J call may be wrong. CDR1 and CDR2 (germline): SGHTA, FQGNSA. CDR3 length: 17 residues.

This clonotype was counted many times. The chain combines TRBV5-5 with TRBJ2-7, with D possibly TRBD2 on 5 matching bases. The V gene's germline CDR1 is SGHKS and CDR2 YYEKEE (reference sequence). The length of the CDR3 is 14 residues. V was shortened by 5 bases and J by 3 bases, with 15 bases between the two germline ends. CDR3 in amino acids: CASRDAQRNYEQYF. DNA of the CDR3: TGTGCCAGCAGGGATGCGCAGCGGAACTACGAGCAGTACTTC. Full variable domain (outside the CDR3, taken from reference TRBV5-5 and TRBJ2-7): DAGVTQSPTHLIKTRGQQVTLRCSPISGHKSVSWYQQVLGQGPQFIFQYYEKEERGRGNFPDRFSARQFPNYSSELNVNALLLGDSALYLCASRDAQRNYEQYFGPGTRLTVT.

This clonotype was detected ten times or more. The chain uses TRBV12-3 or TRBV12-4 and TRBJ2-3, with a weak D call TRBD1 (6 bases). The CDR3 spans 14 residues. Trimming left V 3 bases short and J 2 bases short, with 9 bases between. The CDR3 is CASSLGDITDTQYF. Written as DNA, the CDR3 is TGTGCCAGCAGTTTGGGGGACATCACAGATACGCAGTATTTT.

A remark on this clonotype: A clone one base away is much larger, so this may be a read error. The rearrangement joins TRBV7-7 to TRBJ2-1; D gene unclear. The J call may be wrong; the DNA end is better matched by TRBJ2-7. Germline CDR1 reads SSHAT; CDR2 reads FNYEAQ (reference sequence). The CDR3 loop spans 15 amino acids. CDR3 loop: CASSLEMSSYNEQYF. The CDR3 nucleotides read TGTGCTAGCAGCTTAGAGATGAGCTCCTACAATGAGCAGTACTTC.

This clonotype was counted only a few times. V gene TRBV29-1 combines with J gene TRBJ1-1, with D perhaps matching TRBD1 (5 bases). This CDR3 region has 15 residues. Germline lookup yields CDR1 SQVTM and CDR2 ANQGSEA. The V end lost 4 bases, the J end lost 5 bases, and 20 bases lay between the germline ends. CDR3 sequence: CSVGRWGTTGTEAFF. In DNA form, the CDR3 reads TGCAGCGTTGGGAGGTGGGGGACGACGGGGACTGAAGCTTTCTTT.

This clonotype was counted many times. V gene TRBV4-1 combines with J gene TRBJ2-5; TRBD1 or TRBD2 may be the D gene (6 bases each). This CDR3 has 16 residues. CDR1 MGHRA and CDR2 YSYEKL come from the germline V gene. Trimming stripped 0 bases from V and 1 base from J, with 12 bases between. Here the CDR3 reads CASSQEQGGTQETQYF. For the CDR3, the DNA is TGCGCCAGCAGCCAAGAACAAGGGGGGACCCAAGAGACCCAGTACTTC.

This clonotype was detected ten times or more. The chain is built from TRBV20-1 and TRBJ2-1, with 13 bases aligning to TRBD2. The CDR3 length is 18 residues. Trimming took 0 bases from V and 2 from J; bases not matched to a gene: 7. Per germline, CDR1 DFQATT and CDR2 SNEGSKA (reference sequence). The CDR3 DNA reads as TGCAGTGCTAGAGATCTCTTAACTAGCGGGGGGGCCTACAATGAGCAGTTCTTC. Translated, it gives CSARDLLTSGGAYNEQFF.

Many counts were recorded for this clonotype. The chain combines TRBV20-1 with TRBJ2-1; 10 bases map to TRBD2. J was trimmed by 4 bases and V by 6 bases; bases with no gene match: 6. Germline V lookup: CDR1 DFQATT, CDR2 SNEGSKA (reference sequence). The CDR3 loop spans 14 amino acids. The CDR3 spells CSAPPSGGYNEQFF. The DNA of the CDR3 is TGCAGTGCCCCTCCTAGCGGGGGTTACAATGAGCAGTTCTTC.

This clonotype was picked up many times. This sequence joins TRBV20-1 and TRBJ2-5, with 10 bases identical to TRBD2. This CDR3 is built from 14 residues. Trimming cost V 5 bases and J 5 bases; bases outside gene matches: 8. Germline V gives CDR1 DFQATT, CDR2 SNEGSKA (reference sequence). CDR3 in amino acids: CSAPNLLAGETQYF. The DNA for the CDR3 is TGCAGTGCTCCAAATTTACTAGCGGGGGAGACCCAGTACTTC.

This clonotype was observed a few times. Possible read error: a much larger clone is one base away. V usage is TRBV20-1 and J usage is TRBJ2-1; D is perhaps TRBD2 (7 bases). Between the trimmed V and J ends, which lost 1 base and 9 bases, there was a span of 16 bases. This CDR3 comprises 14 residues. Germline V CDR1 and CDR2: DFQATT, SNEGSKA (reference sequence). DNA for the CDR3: TGCAGTGCTAGAGTCCGGGGGGCCGGTCTTGAGCAGTTCTTC. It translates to CSARVRGAGLEQFF.

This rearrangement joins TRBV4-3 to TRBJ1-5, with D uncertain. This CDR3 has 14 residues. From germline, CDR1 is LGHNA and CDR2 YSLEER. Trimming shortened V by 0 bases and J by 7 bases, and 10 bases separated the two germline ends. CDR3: CASSQDDGLQPQHF. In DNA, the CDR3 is TGCGCCAGCAGCCAAGATGATGGGCTGCAGCCCCAGCATTTT.

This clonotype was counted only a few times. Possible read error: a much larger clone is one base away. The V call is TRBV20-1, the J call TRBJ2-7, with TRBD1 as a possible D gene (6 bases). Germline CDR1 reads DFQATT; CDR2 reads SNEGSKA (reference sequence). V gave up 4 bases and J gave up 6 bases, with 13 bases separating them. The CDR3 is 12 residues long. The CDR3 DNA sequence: TGCAGTGCTAAGAATCAGGGGAGCGAGCAGTACTTC. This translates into CSAKNQGSEQYF.